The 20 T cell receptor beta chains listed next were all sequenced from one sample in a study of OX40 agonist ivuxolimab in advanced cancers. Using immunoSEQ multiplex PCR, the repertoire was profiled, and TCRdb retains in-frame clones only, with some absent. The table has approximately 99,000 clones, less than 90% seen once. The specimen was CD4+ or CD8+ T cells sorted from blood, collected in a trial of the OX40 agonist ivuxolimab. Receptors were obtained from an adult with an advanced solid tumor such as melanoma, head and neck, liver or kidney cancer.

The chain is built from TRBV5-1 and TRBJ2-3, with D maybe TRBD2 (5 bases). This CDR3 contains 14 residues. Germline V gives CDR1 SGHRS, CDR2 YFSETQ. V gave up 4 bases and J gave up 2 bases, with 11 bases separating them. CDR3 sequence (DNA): TGCGCCAGCAGCACCGGGGATACCACAGATACGCAGTATTTT. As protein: CASSTGDTTDTQYF.

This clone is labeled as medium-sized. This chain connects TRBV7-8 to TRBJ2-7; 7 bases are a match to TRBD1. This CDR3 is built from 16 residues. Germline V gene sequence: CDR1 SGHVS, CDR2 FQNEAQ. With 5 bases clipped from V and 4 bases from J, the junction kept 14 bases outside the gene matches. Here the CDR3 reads CASSELQGKNRYEQYF. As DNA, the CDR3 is TGTGCCAGCAGCGAGTTACAGGGGAAAAACCGATACGAGCAGTACTTC. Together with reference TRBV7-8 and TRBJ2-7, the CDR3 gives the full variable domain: GAGVSQSPRYKVAKRGQDVALRCDPISGHVSLFWYQQALGQGPEFLTYFQNEAQLDKSGLPSDRFFAERPEGSVSTLKIQRTQQEDSAVYLCASSELQGKNRYEQYFGPGTRLTVT.

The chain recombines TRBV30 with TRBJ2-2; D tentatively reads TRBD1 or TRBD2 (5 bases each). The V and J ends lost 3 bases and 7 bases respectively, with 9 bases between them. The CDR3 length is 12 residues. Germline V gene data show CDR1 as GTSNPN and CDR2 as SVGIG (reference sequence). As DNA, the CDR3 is TGTGCCTGGAGCGGGGCTCTCGGGGAGCTGTTTTTT. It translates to CAWSGALGELFF.

The CDR3: CASSLVKDGWWETQYF. The DNA of the CDR3 is TGTGCCAGCAGCTTAGTGAAGGACGGATGGTGGGAGACCCAGTACTTC. This chain uses TRBV7-2 with TRBJ2-5; D call uncertain. Germline assignment: CDR1 SGHTA and CDR2 FQGNSA. V dropped 1 base and J dropped 5 bases, with 17 bases sitting between them. This CDR3 comprises 16 residues.

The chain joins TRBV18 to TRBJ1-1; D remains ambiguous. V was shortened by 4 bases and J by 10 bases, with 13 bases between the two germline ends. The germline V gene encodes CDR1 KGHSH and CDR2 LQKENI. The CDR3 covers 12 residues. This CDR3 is CASSQLIGLAFF. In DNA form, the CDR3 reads TGTGCCAGCTCACAATTAATTGGGTTAGCTTTCTTT.

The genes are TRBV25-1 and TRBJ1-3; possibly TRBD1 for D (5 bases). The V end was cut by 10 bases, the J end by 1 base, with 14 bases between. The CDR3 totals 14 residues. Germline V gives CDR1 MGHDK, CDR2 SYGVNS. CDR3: CANGGGCSGNTIYF. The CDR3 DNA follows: TGTGCCAATGGGGGGGGATGTTCTGGAAACACCATATATTTT.

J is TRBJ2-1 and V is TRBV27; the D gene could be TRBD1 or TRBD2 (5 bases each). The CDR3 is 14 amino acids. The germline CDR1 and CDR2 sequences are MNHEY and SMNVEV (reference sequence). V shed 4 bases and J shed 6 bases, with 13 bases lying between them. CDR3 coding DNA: TGTGCCAGCAGTTGGGGCGAGGGGAGCAATGAGCAGTTCTTC. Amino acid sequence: CASSWGEGSNEQFF.

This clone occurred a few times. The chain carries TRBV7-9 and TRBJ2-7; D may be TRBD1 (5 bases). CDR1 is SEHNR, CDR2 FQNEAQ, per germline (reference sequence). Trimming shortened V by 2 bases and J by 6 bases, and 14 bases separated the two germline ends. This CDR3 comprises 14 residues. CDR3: CASSLSPIRGEQYF. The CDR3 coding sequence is TGTGCCAGCAGCTTATCCCCCATTAGGGGCGAGCAGTACTTC.

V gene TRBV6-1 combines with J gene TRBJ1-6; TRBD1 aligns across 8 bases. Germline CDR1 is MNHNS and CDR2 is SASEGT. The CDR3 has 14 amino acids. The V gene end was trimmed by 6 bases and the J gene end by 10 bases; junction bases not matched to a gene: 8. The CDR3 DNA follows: TGTGCCAGCAGGATGACAGGGGTATACTCACCCCTCCACTTT. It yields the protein CASRMTGVYSPLHF.

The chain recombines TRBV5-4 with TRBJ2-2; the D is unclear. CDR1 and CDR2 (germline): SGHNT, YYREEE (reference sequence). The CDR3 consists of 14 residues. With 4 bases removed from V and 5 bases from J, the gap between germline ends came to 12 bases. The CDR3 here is CASSESSRTGELFF. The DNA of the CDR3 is TGTGCCAGCAGCGAGAGTAGCAGGACCGGGGAGCTGTTTTTT.

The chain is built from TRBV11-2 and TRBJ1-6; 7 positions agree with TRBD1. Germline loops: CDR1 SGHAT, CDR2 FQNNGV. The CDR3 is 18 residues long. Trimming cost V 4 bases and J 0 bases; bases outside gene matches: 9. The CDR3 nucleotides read TGTGCCAGCAGCTCAAGACAGGGCGGGAGCTCCTATAATTCACCCCTCCACTTT. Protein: CASSSRQGGSSYNSPLHF.

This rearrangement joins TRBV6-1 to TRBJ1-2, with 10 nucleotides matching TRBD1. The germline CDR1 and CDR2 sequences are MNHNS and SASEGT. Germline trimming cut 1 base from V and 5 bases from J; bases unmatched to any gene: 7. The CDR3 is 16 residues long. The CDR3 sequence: CASSEVRQGAGYGYTF. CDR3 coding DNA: TGTGCCAGCAGTGAAGTGAGACAGGGGGCAGGTTATGGCTACACCTTC.

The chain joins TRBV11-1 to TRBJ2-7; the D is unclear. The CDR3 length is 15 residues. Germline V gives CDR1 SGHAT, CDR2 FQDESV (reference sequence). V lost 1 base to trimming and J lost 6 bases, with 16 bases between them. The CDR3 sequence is CASSLDAAPWGEQYF. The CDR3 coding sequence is TGTGCCAGCAGCTTAGACGCGGCCCCTTGGGGCGAGCAGTACTTC.

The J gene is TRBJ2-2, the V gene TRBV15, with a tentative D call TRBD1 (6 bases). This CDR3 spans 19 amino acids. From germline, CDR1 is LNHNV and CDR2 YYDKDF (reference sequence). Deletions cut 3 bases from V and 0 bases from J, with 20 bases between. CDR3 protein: CATSSIQLEQGPNTGELFF. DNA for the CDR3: TGTGCCACCAGCAGCATCCAATTGGAACAGGGTCCGAACACCGGGGAGCTGTTTTTT. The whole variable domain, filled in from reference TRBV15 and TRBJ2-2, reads DAMVIQNPRYQVTQFGKPVTLSCSQTLNHNVMYWYQQKSSQAPKLLFHYYDKDFNNEADTPDNFQSRRPNTSFCFLDIRSPGLGDTAMYLCATSSIQLEQGPNTGELFFGEGSRLTVL.

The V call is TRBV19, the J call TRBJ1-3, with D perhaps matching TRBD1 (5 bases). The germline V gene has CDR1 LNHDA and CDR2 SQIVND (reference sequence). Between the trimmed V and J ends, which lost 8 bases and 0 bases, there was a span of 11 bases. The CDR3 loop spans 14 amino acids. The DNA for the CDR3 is TGTGCCAGTGCTAGACAGTCCTCTGGAAACACCATATATTTT. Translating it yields CASARQSSGNTIYF.

CDR3 DNA sequence: TGTGCCATCGCGGGGGGCCAAGAGACCCAGTACTTC. It yields the protein CAIAGGQETQYF. This chain joins TRBV10-3 and TRBJ2-5; 8 nucleotides match TRBD2. Per germline, CDR1 ENHRY and CDR2 SYGVKD. Germline trimming cut 8 bases from V and 1 base from J; bases unmatched to any gene: 0. CDR3 length: 12 residues.

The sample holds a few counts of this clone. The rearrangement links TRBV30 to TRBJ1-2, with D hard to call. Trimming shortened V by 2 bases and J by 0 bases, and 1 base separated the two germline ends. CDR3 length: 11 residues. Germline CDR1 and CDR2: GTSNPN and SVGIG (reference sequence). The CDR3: CAWSTNYGYTF. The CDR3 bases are TGTGCCTGGAGTACTAACTATGGCTACACCTTC. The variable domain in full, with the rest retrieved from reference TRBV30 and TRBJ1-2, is SQTIHQWPATLVQPVGSPLSLECTVEGTSNPNLYWYRQAAGRGLQLLFYSVGIGQISSEVPQNLSASRPQDRQFILSSKKLLLSDSGFYLCAWSTNYGYTFGSGTRLTVV.

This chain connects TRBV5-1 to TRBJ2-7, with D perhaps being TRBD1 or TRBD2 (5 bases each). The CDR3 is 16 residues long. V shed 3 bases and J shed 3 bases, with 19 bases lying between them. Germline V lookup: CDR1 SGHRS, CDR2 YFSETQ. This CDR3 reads CASSWGDQGSYYEQYF. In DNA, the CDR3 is TGCGCCAGCAGCTGGGGAGACCAGGGTAGCTACTACGAGCAGTACTTC.

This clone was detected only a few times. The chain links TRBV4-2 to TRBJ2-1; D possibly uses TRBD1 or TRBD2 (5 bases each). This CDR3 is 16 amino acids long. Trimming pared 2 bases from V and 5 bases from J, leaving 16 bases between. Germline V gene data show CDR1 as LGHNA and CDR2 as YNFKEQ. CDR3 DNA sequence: TGTGCCAGCAGCCAACTGCAGGGATACGGGGACAATGAGCAGTTCTTC. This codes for CASSQLQGYGDNEQFF.

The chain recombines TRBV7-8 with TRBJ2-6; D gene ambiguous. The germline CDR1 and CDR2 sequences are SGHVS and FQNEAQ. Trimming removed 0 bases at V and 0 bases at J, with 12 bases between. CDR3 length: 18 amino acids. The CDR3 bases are TGTGCCAGCAGCTTAGCGGGCTCCATCCCCTCTGGGGCCAACGTCCTGACTTTC. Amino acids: CASSLAGSIPSGANVLTF. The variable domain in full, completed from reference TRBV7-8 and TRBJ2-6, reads GAGVSQSPRYKVAKRGQDVALRCDPISGHVSLFWYQQALGQGPEFLTYFQNEAQLDKSGLPSDRFFAERPEGSVSTLKIQRTQQEDSAVYLCASSLAGSIPSGANVLTFGAGSRLTVL.